A single sample is the source of the 7 T cell receptor beta chains below, sequenced in a study of identical twins. TCRdb re-analysed the 5' RACE reads in MiXCR, keeping a single row per CDR3 protein. The sample holds about 240,000 distinct CDR3 sequences, about 12% seen once. The same data also contributed to another study, on yellow fever vaccine responses in identical twins.

Material: memory (CD45RO+) T cells sorted from blood. The receptors come from a young woman in good health.

V is TRBV20-1 and J is TRBJ2-5; a possible D gene is TRBD1 (7 bases). This CDR3 is built from 12 residues. With 5 bases removed from V and 7 bases from J, the gap between germline ends came to 14 bases. Germline V lookup: CDR1 DFQATT, CDR2 SNEGSKA (reference sequence). CDR3 coding DNA: TGCAGTGCTCCGGACAGGCGGGGGACCCAGTACTTC. It encodes CSAPDRRGTQYF.

As concerns this clonotype: One junction end does not reproduce the germline sequence, and a read error may be involved. The CDR3 sequence: CCARDPGRASSTDTQYF. The CDR3 DNA follows: TGCTGTGCTAGAGATCCTGGGAGGGCCTCGAGCACAGATACGCAGTATTTT. The V gene is TRBV20-1, the J gene TRBJ2-3; TRBD2 matches at 7 bases. Germline V gene sequence: CDR1 DFQATT, CDR2 SNEGSKA (reference sequence). The CDR3 sequence is 17 residues long.

This clonotype was seen ten or more times. The chain carries TRBV12-3 or TRBV12-4 and TRBJ1-1; tentative D call: TRBD1 (5 bases). CDR3 length equals 17 residues. V was cut by 7 bases and J by 1 base, with 22 bases left in between. The CDR3 bases are TGTGCCAGCACGAGCGACAGATCCCCAACAAAGAACACTGAAGCTTTCTTT. It translates to CASTSDRSPTKNTEAFF.

This clonotype has only a few counts. The chain couples TRBV27 to TRBJ2-7; 8 nucleotides align to TRBD2. With V trimmed by 0 bases and J by 9 bases, 7 bases remained unmatched. Germline-derived CDR1 and CDR2 are MNHEY and SMNVEV (reference sequence). The CDR3 extends over 14 amino acids. The CDR3 region is CASSLSSGKAGQYF. In DNA, the CDR3 is TGTGCCAGCAGTTTATCTAGCGGGAAAGCGGGGCAGTACTTC.

This clonotype was observed a few times. The chain has TRBV5-1 and TRBJ1-2; 7 nucleotides agree with TRBD1. Germline V lookup: CDR1 SGHRS, CDR2 YFSETQ. The CDR3 extends over 14 amino acids. J lost 6 bases, V lost 0 bases, and 5 bases had no gene match. CDR3 protein: CASSLGQGYNGYTF. CDR3 nucleotide sequence: TGCGCCAGCAGCTTGGGACAGGGATACAATGGCTACACCTTC. Looking up the rest from reference TRBV5-1 and TRBJ1-2 gives the full variable domain: KAGVTQTPRYLIKTRGQQVTLSCSPISGHRSVSWYQQTPGQGLQFLFEYFSETQRNKGNFPGRFSGRQFSNSRSEMNVSTLELGDSALYLCASSLGQGYNGYTFGSGTRLTVV.

This clonotype was observed a handful of times. V and J are TRBV5-1 and TRBJ2-5; 10 positions match TRBD2. From germline, CDR1 is SGHRS and CDR2 YFSETQ. The CDR3 runs to 13 residues. V dropped 4 bases and J dropped 5; count of bases not matched to a gene: 2. CDR3 loop: CASSLSGGETQYF. The CDR3, as DNA: TGCGCCAGCAGCCTTAGCGGGGGGGAGACCCAGTACTTC.

The sample holds many counts of this clonotype. This rearrangement joins TRBV12-3 or TRBV12-4 to TRBJ2-3; no definite D call. CDR3 length: 13 residues. Trimming removed 3 bases from V and 5 bases from J, with 9 bases in between. CDR3 in amino acids: CASSLPGVDTQYF. CDR3 bases: TGTGCCAGCAGTTTGCCCGGTGTAGATACGCAGTATTTT.